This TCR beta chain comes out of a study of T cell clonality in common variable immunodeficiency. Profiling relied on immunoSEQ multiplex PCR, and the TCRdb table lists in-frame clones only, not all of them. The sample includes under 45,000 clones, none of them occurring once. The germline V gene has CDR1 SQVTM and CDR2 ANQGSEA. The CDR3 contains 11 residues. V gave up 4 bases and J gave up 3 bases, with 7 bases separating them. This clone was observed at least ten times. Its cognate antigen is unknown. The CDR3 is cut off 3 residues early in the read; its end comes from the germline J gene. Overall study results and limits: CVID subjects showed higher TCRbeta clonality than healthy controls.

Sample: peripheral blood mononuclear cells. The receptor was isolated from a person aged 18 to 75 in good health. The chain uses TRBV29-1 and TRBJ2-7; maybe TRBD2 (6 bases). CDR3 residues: CSVATSYEQYF. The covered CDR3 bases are TGCAGCGTTGCGACTAGCTACGAG.